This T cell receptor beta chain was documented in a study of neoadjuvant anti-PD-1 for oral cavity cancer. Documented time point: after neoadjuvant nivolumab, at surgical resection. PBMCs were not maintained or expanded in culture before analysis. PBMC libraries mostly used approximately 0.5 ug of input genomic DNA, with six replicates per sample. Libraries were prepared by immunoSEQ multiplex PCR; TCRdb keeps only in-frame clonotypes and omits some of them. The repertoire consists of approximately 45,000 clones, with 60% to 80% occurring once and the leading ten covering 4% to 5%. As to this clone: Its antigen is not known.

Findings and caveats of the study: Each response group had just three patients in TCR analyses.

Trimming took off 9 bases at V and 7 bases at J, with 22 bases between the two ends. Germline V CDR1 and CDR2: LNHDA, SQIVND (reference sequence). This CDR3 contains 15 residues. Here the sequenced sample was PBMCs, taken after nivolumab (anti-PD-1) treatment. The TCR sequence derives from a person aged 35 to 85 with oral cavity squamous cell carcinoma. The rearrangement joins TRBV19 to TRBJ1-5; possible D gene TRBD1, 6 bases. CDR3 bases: TGTGCCAGCAAGGGGGACATAACTTATGAACAGCCCCAGCATTTT. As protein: CASKGDITYEQPQHF.